The source of this T cell receptor beta chain is a study of CD8+ T cells in alopecia areata. Treatment defined: oral pan-JAK inhibitor, 5-10 mg twice daily. Sampling of alopecia areata patients yielded lesional scalp punch biopsies as well as peripheral blood. Reverse transcription of extracted RNA yielded cDNA, which provided the sequencing template. The repertoire was sequenced with immunoSEQ multiplex PCR; TCRdb's copy has only in-frame clones and lacks some. Of under 350,000 clones in the sample, about 62% are singletons; the top ten hold around 1.8%. The sequencing used CD4+ T cells sorted from blood, collected at week 24, from a patient treated with tofacitinib. The sequence was obtained from a human donor with alopecia areata.

The CDR3 DNA follows: TGTGCCAGCAGTGTTAAGCGGAGCGGGGAGCTGTTTTTT. Protein product: CASSVKRSGELFF. The chain is built from TRBV2 and TRBJ2-2; D may be TRBD2 (5 bases). Trimming cost V 4 bases and J 7 bases, with 10 bases left between them. Germline V gene sequence: CDR1 SNHLY, CDR2 FYNNEI. CDR3 size: 13 residues.